The clone carrying this T cell receptor (beta chain) was found many times. The antigen remains undetermined. At one of its ends the junction is not consistent with the germline gene, which may arise from a read error. Germline V gene lookup returns CDR1 SGHRS and CDR2 YFSETQ. The CDR3 loop spans 16 amino acids. In TCRdb, the 5' RACE reads were re-called with MiXCR into one record per CDR3 protein. The sample records 250,000 or so distinct CDR3 sequences, about 24% being singletons. The data belong to a study of CD8 T cells in ankylosing spondylitis. Study-level findings and limits: Existing reports had already noted some motif variants in reactive arthritis synovial fluid and blood. The study identified a TCR beta motif of several highly homologous variants that appeared characteristic of ankylosing spondylitis blood. The clones that were linked to disease were reported to be significantly enriched in matched synovial fluid samples from ankylosing spondylitis patients.

Sequencing was done on a sample of blood, either unsorted or a sorted T cell fraction (not recorded which). The sequence derives from a male donor with ankylosing spondylitis or in good health (not recorded which). The chain has TRBV5-1 and TRBJ2-7; the match to TRBD1 covers 8 bases. The DNA for the CDR3 is TGCGCCAGCACCTTGGGATCAGGGGGCGCTGCCTACGAGCAGTACTTC. Protein: CASTLGSGGAAYEQYF.